This entry lists 8 T cell receptor beta chains sequenced from one sample in a study of graft-versus-host responses after intestinal transplantation. Generated by immunoSEQ multiplex PCR, the TCRdb table keeps only in-frame clones and is missing some. The sample contains 20,000 to 25,000 clones, 30% to 40% of which appear only once. Co-plating was performed using roughly 200,000 CFSE-labeled responder cells and roughly 200,000 irradiated, violet-dye-labeled stimulator cells. The starting material was alloreactive CD8+ T cells from a mixed lymphocyte reaction culture, obtained before intestinal transplant. Documented subset: CFSE-low proliferating T cells sorted from approximately 6-day pre-transplant mixed lymphocyte reaction (GvH or HvG direction). The receptors shown here come from a human patient who received an intestinal transplant.

DNA of the CDR3: TGTGCCTGGAGCTGGGCTAGCGGGAGAGAGACCCAGTACTTC. Protein sequence: CAWSWASGRETQYF. This chain connects TRBV30 to TRBJ2-5; 10 nucleotides align to TRBD2. V lost 3 bases, J lost 4 bases, and 5 bases stayed unmatched. The CDR3 length is 14 residues. Germline V gene lookup returns CDR1 GTSNPN and CDR2 SVGIG (reference sequence). The variable domain in full, completed from reference TRBV30 and TRBJ2-5, reads SQTIHQWPATLVQPVGSPLSLECTVEGTSNPNLYWYRQAAGRGLQLLFYSVGIGQISSEVPQNLSASRPQDRQFILSSKKLLLSDSGFYLCAWSWASGRETQYFGPGTRLLVL.

The rearrangement joins TRBV10-2 to TRBJ1-1, with TRBD1 as a possible D gene (6 bases). The CDR3 is made up of 15 amino acids. CDR1 is WSHSY, CDR2 SAAADI, per germline. V lost 6 bases, J lost 4 bases, and 18 bases lay in between. The CDR3 sequence: CASRRLGIGGTEAFF. In DNA form, the CDR3 reads TGCGCCAGCAGACGCCTGGGGATAGGGGGCACTGAAGCTTTCTTT.

In its sample, this clone was seen a few times. This sequence joins TRBV4-3 and TRBJ2-3, with 9 nucleotides matching TRBD1. Germline assignment: CDR1 LGHNA and CDR2 YSLEER. Trimming cost V 0 bases and J 0 bases; bases outside gene matches: 1. This CDR3 has 16 residues. The CDR3 protein is CASSQDGTGSTDTQYF. CDR3 nucleotide sequence: TGCGCCAGCAGCCAAGACGGGACAGGGAGCACAGATACGCAGTATTTT.

V and J are TRBV9 and TRBJ2-3, with TRBD2 matching 12 bases. CDR1 is SGDLS, CDR2 YYNGEE, per germline. V shed 0 bases, J shed 4 bases, and the junction held 3 bases outside the gene matches. This CDR3 is built from 16 residues. The CDR3 loop is CASSVGTSGAADTQYF. DNA of the CDR3: TGTGCCAGCAGCGTAGGGACTAGCGGGGCGGCAGATACGCAGTATTTT.

This chain links TRBV9 with TRBJ2-5, with 7 bases fitting TRBD1. Trimming removed 3 bases from V and 5 bases from J; junction bases left unmatched: 10. Germline V gene data show CDR1 as SGDLS and CDR2 as YYNGEE. The CDR3 is made up of 15 amino acids. The CDR3: CASSGETGIMETQYF. CDR3 nucleotides: TGTGCCAGCAGCGGAGAGACAGGGATCATGGAGACCCAGTACTTC.

This chain joins TRBV28 and TRBJ1-1; D might be TRBD1 (5 bases). Trimming took off 3 bases at V and 1 base at J, with 6 bases between the two ends. Germline V gene sequence: CDR1 MDHEN, CDR2 SYDVKM. This CDR3 has 13 amino acids. This CDR3 reads CASSLGENTEAFF. DNA of the CDR3: TGTGCCAGCAGTTTGGGGGAGAACACTGAAGCTTTCTTT.

This clone was detected a few times. The rearrangement links TRBV6-5 to TRBJ2-1, with D maybe TRBD2 (6 bases). This CDR3 contains 14 residues. The V end lost 3 bases, the J end lost 7 bases, and 13 bases lay between the germline ends. Germline values: CDR1 MNHEY, CDR2 SVGAGI. The CDR3 spells CASSYGSGLNEQFF. The CDR3 DNA reads TGTGCCAGCAGTTATGGTAGCGGATTGAATGAGCAGTTCTTC.

CDR3 loop: CASSLVLGDEQYF. The CDR3 nucleotides are TGCGCCAGCAGCTTGGTTTTGGGGGACGAGCAGTACTTC. The chain is built from TRBV5-1 and TRBJ2-7; D is tentatively TRBD1 or TRBD2 (5 bases each). V lost 0 bases, J lost 5 bases, and 9 bases lay in between. CDR1 is SGHRS and CDR2 is YFSETQ in the germline V gene. The CDR3 totals 13 residues.